These 10 T cell receptor beta chains share one sample of origin, sequenced in a study of cytomegalovirus exposure and HLA in healthy donors. The PCR was carried out with 60 Vbeta primers and 13 Jbeta primers. Clones were sequenced by immunoSEQ multiplex PCR, and TCRdb holds only the in-frame ones, with some missing. The sample contains 45,000 or so clones, over 60% of which appear only once. Specimen: PBMCs. All receptors come from a woman aged 25 to 39 in good health and CMV-seronegative.

This chain links TRBV6-6 with TRBJ2-2; TRBD2 might be the D (5 bases). In germline, CDR1 is MNHNY, CDR2 SVGAGI (reference sequence). V lost 7 bases to trimming and J lost 3 bases, with 18 bases between them. This CDR3 contains 16 residues. The CDR3 sequence: CASTYNMDWYTGELFF. DNA for the CDR3: TGTGCCAGCACCTACAATATGGACTGGTACACCGGGGAGCTGTTTTTT.

The rearrangement uses TRBV29-1 and TRBJ1-4; D gene unclear. Germline CDR1 and CDR2: SQVTM and ANQGSEA. This CDR3 contains 13 residues. The V end was cut by 4 bases, the J end by 0 bases, with 6 bases between. The CDR3 protein is CSVGQATNEKLFF. The DNA for the CDR3 is TGCAGCGTTGGACAAGCAACTAATGAAAAACTGTTTTTT.

The V gene is TRBV6-6, the J gene TRBJ1-6; 7 nucleotides align to TRBD1. V was clipped by 11 bases and J by 8 bases; unmatched bases: 6. Germline lookup yields CDR1 MNHNY and CDR2 SVGAGI (reference sequence). This CDR3 is built from 12 residues. The CDR3 is CASRGADSPLHF. The CDR3 DNA is TGTGCCTCCAGGGGGGCTGATTCACCCCTCCACTTT.

The rearrangement joins TRBV30 to TRBJ2-7; 8 nucleotides match TRBD2. The trim removed 2 bases at V and 0 bases at J, leaving 6 bases unmatched. The CDR3 totals 15 residues. Germline loops: CDR1 GTSNPN, CDR2 SVGIG (reference sequence). CDR3: CAWSLGAGVSYEQYF. In DNA form, the CDR3 reads TGTGCCTGGAGTCTTGGAGCGGGAGTCTCCTACGAGCAGTACTTC. Full variable domain (rest looked up from reference TRBV30 and TRBJ2-7): SQTIHQWPATLVQPVGSPLSLECTVEGTSNPNLYWYRQAAGRGLQLLFYSVGIGQISSEVPQNLSASRPQDRQFILSSKKLLLSDSGFYLCAWSLGAGVSYEQYFGPGTRLTVT.

V is TRBV6-1 and J is TRBJ1-5; 7 bases line up with TRBD1. CDR3 length: 15 residues. V was clipped by 5 bases and J by 5 bases; unmatched bases: 9. Germline loops: CDR1 MNHNS, CDR2 SASEGT. The CDR3 nucleotides are TGTGCCAGCAGTACAGGGGTAAGGAGGGATCAGCCCCAGCATTTT. Translation gives CASSTGVRRDQPQHF.

This rearrangement joins TRBV27 to TRBJ1-5; maybe TRBD1 (6 bases). Trimming removed 4 bases at V and 3 bases at J, with 10 bases between. The CDR3 extends over 14 amino acids. Germline V gene data show CDR1 as MNHEY and CDR2 as SMNVEV (reference sequence). The CDR3 DNA is TGTGCCAGCAGTTCGGACAGATTCAATCAGCCCCAGCATTTT. This encodes CASSSDRFNQPQHF.

This chain links TRBV29-1 with TRBJ2-4; D is uncertain. CDR1 and CDR2 from the germline V gene are SQVTM and ANQGSEA. The germline V and J ends were trimmed by 4 bases and 1 base, with 5 bases remaining between them. This CDR3 has 12 residues. The CDR3 protein is CSVAQAKNIQYF. The CDR3 DNA is TGCAGCGTTGCCCAGGCCAAAAACATTCAGTACTTC.

This chain links TRBV5-1 with TRBJ2-7, with 8 bases matching TRBD2. CDR1 is SGHRS, CDR2 YFSETQ, per germline. V gave up 0 bases and J gave up 0 bases; unmatched junction bases: 2. This CDR3 has 15 amino acids. CDR3 region: CASSLDAGGSYEQYF. In nucleotides, the CDR3 is TGCGCCAGCAGCTTGGACGCGGGGGGCTCCTACGAGCAGTACTTC.

The genes are TRBV5-6 and TRBJ2-5; 10 positions match TRBD1. The germline V gene encodes CDR1 SGHDT and CDR2 YYEEEE. This CDR3 comprises 15 residues. Unmatched junction bases numbered 7, after V lost 7 bases and J lost 1 base. This chain's CDR3 is CASQLGQGPQETQYF. The CDR3 nucleotides read TGTGCCAGCCAACTGGGACAGGGGCCCCAAGAGACCCAGTACTTC.

This rearrangement joins TRBV30 to TRBJ1-5; D possibly corresponds to TRBD1 (6 bases). Between the trimmed V and J ends, which lost 0 bases and 9 bases, there was a span of 12 bases. CDR1 is GTSNPN, CDR2 SVGIG, per germline (reference sequence). The CDR3 runs 13 residues. Here the CDR3 DNA reads TGTGCCTGGAGTGTGTCAGGGGAAAGGCCCCAGCATTTT. It specifies CAWSVSGERPQHF.